These 32 T cell receptor beta chains were all obtained from the same sample, sequenced in a study of identical twins. TCRdb re-analysed the 5' RACE reads in MiXCR, keeping a single row per CDR3 protein. Here the sample spans hundreds of thousands of distinct CDR3 sequences, around 20% being singletons. In addition, the sample was reused for a study of T cells expressing NK-cell markers.

Sequenced: PBMCs. The receptors were gathered from a woman between 18 and 29 years old in good health.

The V and J genes are TRBV20-1 and TRBJ2-7; TRBD1 matches 7 bases. The CDR3 extends over 13 amino acids. V shed 5 bases and J 4 bases; nucleotides not matched to a gene: 8. Germline CDR1 DFQATT, CDR2 SNEGSKA (reference sequence). The CDR3 region has the DNA TGCAGTGCTCCCGGGACAGACATTTACGAGCAGTACTTC. Protein sequence: CSAPGTDIYEQYF.

This clonotype was detected a few times. The rearrangement joins TRBV9 to TRBJ2-1; unclear D gene. Per the germline V gene, CDR1 is SGDLS and CDR2 is YYNGEE. Trimming stripped 7 bases from V and 4 bases from J, with 9 bases between. The CDR3 contains 12 residues. CDR3 region: CASGYQYNEQFF. The CDR3 bases are TGTGCCAGCGGATATCAATACAATGAGCAGTTCTTC.

The chain has TRBV10-3 and TRBJ1-2, with 7 nucleotides matching TRBD1. CDR3 length equals 13 residues. From germline, CDR1 is ENHRY and CDR2 SYGVKD. The ends lost 4 bases at V and 4 bases at J; junction bases unmatched: 3. DNA of the CDR3: TGTGCCATCAGTGCGGGGACAGCCTATGGCTACACCTTC. Residues: CAISAGTAYGYTF.

This clonotype was seen at least ten times. The V and J genes are TRBV11-2 and TRBJ1-2, with 9 bases identical to TRBD1. Per germline, CDR1 SGHAT and CDR2 FQNNGV. The CDR3 runs 18 residues. Trimming cost V 4 bases and J 0 bases; bases outside gene matches: 12. CDR3 nucleotide sequence: TGTGCCAGCAGCTCGGCAGGACAGGGGATCGGGTCTAACTATGGCTACACCTTC. Its protein product is CASSSAGQGIGSNYGYTF.

This chain uses TRBV5-6 with TRBJ2-5; 7 bases match TRBD1. Trimming cost V 4 bases and J 4 bases; bases outside gene matches: 7. The CDR3 sequence is 14 residues long. Germline assignment: CDR1 SGHDT and CDR2 YYEEEE. The CDR3 DNA is TGTGCCAGCAGCAGCTGGGACAGCCGAGAGACCCAGTACTTC. This translates into CASSSWDSRETQYF.

This sequence joins TRBV5-1 and TRBJ2-1; 13 bases agree with TRBD2. The CDR3 spans 16 residues. In germline, CDR1 is SGHRS, CDR2 YFSETQ. Trimming removed 3 bases from V and 12 bases from J; junction bases left unmatched: 12. DNA for the CDR3: TGCGCCAGCAGCTGGGACCCAACTAGCGGGAGGGCCGGGCAGTTCTTC. This gives the protein CASSWDPTSGRAGQFF.

V usage is TRBV18 and J usage is TRBJ2-1; D uncertain. V was pared by 3 bases and J by 8 bases, with 8 bases between. The CDR3 is made up of 12 amino acids. The germline V gene has CDR1 KGHSH and CDR2 LQKENI. CDR3 loop: CASSPLNDEQFF. CDR3 nucleotide sequence: TGTGCCAGCTCACCTCTCAACGATGAGCAGTTCTTC.

This clonotype was seen a handful of times. The chain has TRBV7-2 and TRBJ2-1; D gene ambiguous. The germline CDR1 and CDR2 sequences are SGHTA and FQGNSA. V was cut by 4 bases and J by 1 base, with 11 bases left in between. CDR3 length: 15 residues. This CDR3 reads CASSSPYGSYNEQFF. Written as DNA, the CDR3 is TGTGCCAGCAGCTCCCCTTATGGGTCCTACAATGAGCAGTTCTTC.

This clonotype was counted at least ten times. The chain links TRBV5-1 to TRBJ1-2; D unclear. The V and J ends lost 4 bases and 0 bases respectively, with 4 bases between them. The CDR3 loop spans 12 amino acids. Germline CDR1 is SGHRS and CDR2 is YFSETQ. The CDR3 protein is CASSQTNYGYTF. For the CDR3, the DNA is TGCGCCAGCAGCCAGACTAACTATGGCTACACCTTC.

This clonotype was seen only a few times. The genes are TRBV2 and TRBJ2-7; D not certain. This CDR3 region has 13 residues. Deletions cut 11 bases from V and 1 base from J, with 15 bases between. Looked up from germline, CDR1 is SNHLY and CDR2 is FYNNEI. The CDR3 coding sequence is TGTGCCGGCCGGCTAGGAAGTTCCTACGAGCAGTACTTC. The encoded protein is CAGRLGSSYEQYF.

This rearrangement joins TRBV4-2 to TRBJ2-7; D is unresolved. CDR1 is LGHNA, CDR2 YNFKEQ, per germline. Trimming removed 0 bases from V and 1 base from J, with 13 bases in between. This CDR3 is 16 amino acids long. This CDR3 reads CASSQDRIGSSYEQYF. The DNA of the CDR3 is TGTGCCAGCAGCCAAGATCGCATCGGATCATCCTACGAGCAGTACTTC.

V gene TRBV7-9 combines with J gene TRBJ2-1; the D call may be TRBD1 or TRBD2 (5 bases each). From germline, CDR1 is SEHNR and CDR2 FQNEAQ (reference sequence). This CDR3 is 15 amino acids long. V shed 6 bases and J shed 0 bases, with 12 bases lying between them. DNA of the CDR3: TGTGCCAGCAGTCACTGGGGGAGCTCCTACAATGAGCAGTTCTTC. Translated, it gives CASSHWGSSYNEQFF.

In its sample, this clonotype was seen a few times. DNA for the CDR3: TGTGCCAGCCACCGGGAAACTTGGGGGGGCACAGATACGCAGTATTTT. As protein: CASHRETWGGTDTQYF. This chain links TRBV10-3 with TRBJ2-3; D is perhaps TRBD2 (6 bases). CDR3 length: 16 amino acids. With 10 bases removed from V and 1 base from J, the gap between germline ends came to 21 bases. Germline CDR1 ENHRY, CDR2 SYGVKD.

The rearrangement links TRBV9 to TRBJ2-5; 11 nucleotides align to TRBD2. The CDR3 is 15 residues long. J was trimmed by 5 bases and V by 3 bases; bases with no gene match: 6. CDR1 and CDR2 (germline): SGDLS, YYNGEE. The DNA of the CDR3 is TGTGCCAGCAGCGCCCTAGCGGGGGGAGAGGAGACCCAGTACTTC. Translated, it gives CASSALAGGEETQYF.

This clonotype was seen ten or more times. The J gene is TRBJ2-2, the V gene TRBV20-1; D is ambiguous. The germline V and J ends were trimmed by 2 bases and 6 bases, with 13 bases remaining between them. The V gene's germline CDR1 is DFQATT and CDR2 SNEGSKA (reference sequence). This CDR3 has 14 amino acids. The CDR3 loop is CSARSQDGAGELFF. For the CDR3, the DNA is TGCAGTGCTAGATCCCAGGATGGCGCCGGGGAGCTGTTTTTT.

The chain links TRBV9 to TRBJ2-7; 7 nucleotides align to TRBD1. This CDR3 has 16 residues. V was clipped by 3 bases and J by 1 base; unmatched bases: 10. Germline-derived CDR1 and CDR2 are SGDLS and YYNGEE. CDR3 nucleotide sequence: TGTGCCAGCAGCGGGTCTTCCGGGACAGAATCCTACGAGCAGTACTTC. Translated: CASSGSSGTESYEQYF.

This clonotype was picked up a small number of times. The rearrangement links TRBV5-8 to TRBJ2-7; a weak D match, TRBD1 (7 bases). This CDR3 contains 15 residues. Germline CDR1 reads SGHTS; CDR2 reads YDEGEE. Trimming stripped 4 bases from V and 2 bases from J, with 16 bases between. CDR3: CASSPGDSPPYEQYF. In DNA form, the CDR3 reads TGTGCCAGCAGCCCGGGGGACAGCCCTCCCTACGAGCAGTACTTC.

At least ten counts were recorded for this clonotype. The chain joins TRBV5-1 to TRBJ2-5; no definite D call. The CDR3 runs 14 residues. Trimming pared 4 bases from V and 4 bases from J, leaving 14 bases between. Germline values: CDR1 SGHRS, CDR2 YFSETQ. The chain's CDR3 is CASSPGSQVETQYF. CDR3 sequence (DNA): TGCGCCAGCAGCCCGGGTTCGCAGGTAGAGACCCAGTACTTC.

The chain joins TRBV4-3 to TRBJ2-2, with 10 bases aligning to TRBD2. The CDR3 has 17 residues. V was pared by 4 bases and J by 6 bases, with 11 bases of the junction left unmatched. Per the germline V gene, CDR1 is LGHNA and CDR2 is YSLEER. CDR3 in DNA: TGCGCCAGCAGCCGAGGTCGTAGCGGGAGGATGGCCGGGGAGCTGTTTTTT. Translated, it gives CASSRGRSGRMAGELFF.

This chain joins TRBV12-3 or TRBV12-4 and TRBJ2-1; D may be TRBD1 (7 bases). Between the trimmed V and J ends, which lost 3 bases and 5 bases, there was a span of 17 bases. CDR3 length equals 16 residues. CDR3 loop: CASSFRQGLPHNEQFF. The CDR3 nucleotides read TGTGCCAGCAGTTTTCGACAGGGACTCCCCCACAATGAGCAGTTCTTC.

There are many counts of this clonotype. An end of the junction does not agree with germline; a read error may underlie this. This rearrangement joins TRBV7-7 to TRBJ2-3, with D perhaps TRBD1 or TRBD2 (7 bases each). There are 16 residues in the CDR3. CDR1 is SSHAT and CDR2 is FNYEAQ in the germline V gene (reference sequence). CDR3 coding DNA: TGTGCTAGCAGCCCAGGGGGAGGGGGAGTGGGAGATACGCAGTATTTT. It encodes CASSPGGGGVGDTQYF.

The chain has TRBV20-1 and TRBJ2-3, with D possibly called TRBD1 or TRBD2 (7 bases each). V shed 6 bases and J shed 0 bases, with 16 bases lying between them. This CDR3 spans 15 amino acids. Per germline, CDR1 DFQATT and CDR2 SNEGSKA (reference sequence). The CDR3 region is CSAEGASGSTDTQYF. In nucleotides, the CDR3 is TGCAGTGCCGAGGGGGCTAGCGGAAGCACAGATACGCAGTATTTT.

V is TRBV20-1 and J is TRBJ2-7; 11 bases align to TRBD2. The CDR3 loop spans 16 amino acids. In germline, CDR1 is DFQATT, CDR2 SNEGSKA (reference sequence). The V and J ends lost 5 bases and 4 bases, in that order; junction bases with no gene match: 13. In DNA form, the CDR3 reads TGCAGTGCTTCCGGCTTTGGGACTAGCGGACGATACGAGCAGTACTTC. As protein: CSASGFGTSGRYEQYF.

This clonotype was seen more than once but under ten times. The rearrangement joins TRBV6-5 to TRBJ2-5; D might be TRBD1 or TRBD2, each matching 5 bases. Deletions cut 2 bases from V and 4 bases from J, with 11 bases between. CDR3 length: 14 amino acids. Germline assignment: CDR1 MNHEY and CDR2 SVGAGI. CDR3 residues: CASSYRGAGETQYF. CDR3 in DNA: TGTGCCAGCAGTTACCGTGGGGCGGGAGAGACCCAGTACTTC.

This clonotype was seen a handful of times. The rearrangement uses TRBV12-3 or TRBV12-4 and TRBJ1-5; 10 bases line up with TRBD1. There are 14 residues in the CDR3. J gave up 7 bases and V 6 bases, and 6 bases lay outside the gene matches. CDR3 protein: CASSPVTGGQPQHF. CDR3 nucleotide sequence: TGTGCCAGCAGCCCCGTGACAGGGGGCCAGCCCCAGCATTTT.

The rearrangement uses TRBV7-2 and TRBJ2-7; the D gene is possibly TRBD2 (6 bases). The CDR3 has 15 amino acids. Germline V gene data show CDR1 as SGHTA and CDR2 as FQGNSA. V was pared by 1 base and J by 4 bases, with 14 bases between. CDR3 sequence (DNA): TGTGCCAGCAGCTTAGAGGCGGGGATGACGTACGAGCAGTACTTC. As protein: CASSLEAGMTYEQYF.

The chain recombines TRBV5-1 with TRBJ2-4; the D call may be TRBD1 or TRBD2 (5 bases each). V lost 2 bases, J lost 5 bases, and 17 bases lay in between. The CDR3 loop spans 16 amino acids. The V gene's germline CDR1 is SGHRS and CDR2 YFSETQ. This CDR3 is CASSLTLQTGQNIQYF. The CDR3 DNA follows: TGCGCCAGCAGCTTAACACTCCAGACGGGGCAAAACATTCAGTACTTC.

This clonotype was picked up many times. The V gene is TRBV6-1, the J gene TRBJ2-1; 9 nucleotides match TRBD1. Germline V gives CDR1 MNHNS, CDR2 SASEGT. There are 15 residues in the CDR3. Trimming at V came to 4 bases and at J to 10 bases, leaving 11 bases not matched to a gene. The DNA of the CDR3 is TGTGCCAGCAGTGTTTATAGACAGGGGGACGGGGAGCAGTTCTTC. Translated, it gives CASSVYRQGDGEQFF.

The J gene is TRBJ2-1, the V gene TRBV12-3 or TRBV12-4; the match to TRBD2 covers 13 bases. The CDR3 extends over 15 amino acids. V gave up 6 bases and J gave up 6 bases; unmatched junction bases: 5. In DNA, the CDR3 is TGTGCCAGCAGGAACGGACTAGCGGGGGTCAATGAGCAGTTCTTC. This sequence encodes CASRNGLAGVNEQFF.

The table lists this clonotype with a few counts. This chain links TRBV6-4 with TRBJ1-6; D not certain. V lost 4 bases to trimming and J lost 7 bases, with 8 bases between them. From germline, CDR1 is MRHNA and CDR2 SNTAGT. This CDR3 is built from 13 residues. CDR3: CASSVTGNSPLHF. The CDR3 coding sequence is TGTGCCAGCAGTGTGACCGGGAATTCACCCCTCCACTTT.

V and J are TRBV7-2 and TRBJ2-6; D is undetermined. Per germline, CDR1 SGHTA and CDR2 FQGNSA. The CDR3 spans 16 residues. V was pared by 1 base and J by 1 base, with 8 bases between. CDR3 amino acids: CASSLVRVSGANVLTF. The CDR3 DNA follows: TGTGCCAGCAGCTTAGTTAGGGTTTCTGGGGCCAACGTCCTGACTTTC.

The chain recombines TRBV7-9 with TRBJ1-1; TRBD1 matches 8 bases. Trimming at V came to 5 bases and at J to 8 bases, leaving 7 bases not matched to a gene. The CDR3 is 13 amino acids. Germline CDR1 reads SEHNR; CDR2 reads FQNEAQ (reference sequence). CDR3 coding DNA: TGTGCCAGCAGCCAAGACAGGGGAGGAGAAGCTTTCTTT. Protein sequence: CASSQDRGGEAFF. The variable domain in full, completed from reference TRBV7-9 and TRBJ1-1, reads DTGVSQNPRHKITKRGQNVTFRCDPISEHNRLYWYRQTLGQGPEFLTYFQNEAQLEKSRLLSDRFSAERPKGSFSTLEIQRTEQGDSAMYLCASSQDRGGEAFFGQGTRLTVV.